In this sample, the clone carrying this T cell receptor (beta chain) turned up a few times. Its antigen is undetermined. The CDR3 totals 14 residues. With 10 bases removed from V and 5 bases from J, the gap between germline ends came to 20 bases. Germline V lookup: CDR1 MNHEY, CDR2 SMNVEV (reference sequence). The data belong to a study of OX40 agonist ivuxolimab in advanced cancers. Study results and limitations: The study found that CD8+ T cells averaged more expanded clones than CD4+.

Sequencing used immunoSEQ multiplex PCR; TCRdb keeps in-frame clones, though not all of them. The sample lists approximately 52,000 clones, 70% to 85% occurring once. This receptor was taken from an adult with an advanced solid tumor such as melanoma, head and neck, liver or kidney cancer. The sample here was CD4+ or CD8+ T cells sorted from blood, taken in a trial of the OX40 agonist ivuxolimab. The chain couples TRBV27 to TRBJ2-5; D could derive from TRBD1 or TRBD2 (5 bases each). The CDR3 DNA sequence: TGTGCCACCAAGAAACGGGGACCGGGGGAGACCCAGTACTTC. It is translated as CATKKRGPGETQYF.